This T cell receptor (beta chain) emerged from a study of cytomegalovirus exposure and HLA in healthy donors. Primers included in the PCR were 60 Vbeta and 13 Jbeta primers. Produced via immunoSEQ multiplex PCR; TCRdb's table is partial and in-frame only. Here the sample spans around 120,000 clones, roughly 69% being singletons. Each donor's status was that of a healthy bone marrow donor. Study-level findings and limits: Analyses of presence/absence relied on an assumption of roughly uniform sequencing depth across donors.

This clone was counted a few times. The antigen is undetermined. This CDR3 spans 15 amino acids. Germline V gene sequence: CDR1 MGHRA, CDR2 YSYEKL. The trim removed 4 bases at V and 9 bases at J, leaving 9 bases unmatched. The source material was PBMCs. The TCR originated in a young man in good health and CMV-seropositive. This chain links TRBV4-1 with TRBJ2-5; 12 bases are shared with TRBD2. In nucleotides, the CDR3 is TGCGCCAGCAGCCTACGACTAGCGGGGGAGGGGGCCCAGTACTTC. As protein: CASSLRLAGEGAQYF.